Listed below are T cell receptor beta chains from one sample, sequenced in a study of T-cell reconstitution after alpha-beta-depleted transplantation in children. TCRdb analysed the PCR reads with MiXCR anew, one entry per CDR3 protein. The sample lists a few hundred thousand distinct CDR3 sequences; roughly a tenth were seen once. The sequencing used PBMCs, collected before TCRalphabeta/CD19-depleted stem cell transplant. The receptors originated from a child under three years old with acute myeloid leukemia, due to receive a stem cell transplant. Each CDR3 is given with its conserved first and last residue. The order of the fields is clone size, J gene, V gene, D gene, CDR3 length, CDR3 protein, CDR3 DNA. A D gene is named only where the DNA matches it firmly. Size values are once, few and many counts, or a class for expanded clones, and some rows have none.

>many|TRBJ2-2|TRBV29-1|NA|12
CSVESVVGELFF
TGCAGCGTTGAATCGGTGGTCGGGGAGCTGTTTTTT
>many|TRBJ1-2|TRBV5-1|NA|14
CASSFGGGAEGYTF
TGCGCCAGCAGCTTCGGGGGAGGTGCGGAGGGCTACACCTTC
>many|TRBJ2-7|TRBV7-2|NA|13
CASSSARAYEQYF
TGTGCCAGCAGCTCGGCTAGAGCCTACGAGCAGTACTTC
>many|TRBJ2-6|TRBV5-1|NA|15
CASSLIEAGANVLTF
TGCGCCAGCAGCTTGATTGAAGCTGGGGCCAACGTCCTGACTTTC
>many|TRBJ2-7|TRBV3-1|TRBD1|14
CASSPRDRDYEQYF
TGTGCCAGCAGCCCCCGGGACAGGGACTACGAGCAGTACTTC
>many|TRBJ2-1|TRBV5-1|NA|15
CASSLEGQLYNEQFF
TGCGCCAGCAGCTTGGAGGGGCAGCTCTACAATGAGCAGTTCTTC
>many|TRBJ2-7|TRBV11-1|TRBD2|22
CASSLPPYRGKGLAGGAYEQYF
TGTGCCAGCAGCTTACCGCCTTACAGGGGCAAGGGACTAGCGGGAGGGGCGTACGAGCAGTACTTC
>many|TRBJ1-2|TRBV29-1|NA|14
CSVEPSGSIDGYTF
TGCAGCGTTGAGCCGTCAGGGTCTATTGATGGCTACACCTTC
>many|TRBJ2-7|TRBV27|TRBD2|19
CASSLRQSILAGGPYEQYF
TGTGCCAGCAGTTTACGGCAGTCGATCCTAGCGGGAGGGCCTTACGAGCAGTACTTC
>many|TRBJ2-1|TRBV20-1|NA|15
CSARDWGTDQNEQFF
TGCAGTGCTAGAGATTGGGGAACAGACCAGAATGAGCAGTTCTTC
>many|TRBJ2-7|TRBV29-1|TRBD2|15
CSAASGSLTSYEQYF
TGCAGCGCCGCCAGCGGGAGCTTAACGTCCTACGAGCAGTACTTC
>many|TRBJ1-3|TRBV21-1|NA|11
CASPGENTIYF
TGTGCCAGCCCTGGGGAAAACACCATATATTTT
>many|TRBJ2-5|TRBV7-2|NA|14
CASSFQRRQETQYF
TGTGCCAGCAGCTTCCAGCGGCGCCAAGAGACCCAGTACTTC
>many|TRBJ2-1|TRBV11-3|NA|14
CASSLEGGANEQFF
TGTGCCAGCAGCTTAGAGGGGGGGGCCAATGAGCAGTTCTTC
>NA|TRBJ1-1|TRBV7-2|NA|15
CASSLGVGLNTEAFF
TGTGCCAGCAGCTTAGGGGTAGGGTTGAACACTGAAGCTTTCTTT
>many|TRBJ1-1|TRBV6-1|NA|13
CASSPGKATEAFF
TGTGCCAGCAGTCCGGGCAAAGCGACTGAAGCTTTCTTT
>few|TRBJ2-1|TRBV7-9|NA|16
CASSSLAPSSYNEQFF
TGTGCCAGCAGCAGTCTAGCGCCGAGCTCCTACAATGAGCAGTTCTTC
>many|TRBJ2-4|TRBV5-1|NA|16
CASSLDLAVAKNIQYF
TGCGCCAGCAGCTTAGACTTAGCGGTAGCCAAAAACATTCAGTACTTC
>many|TRBJ1-1|TRBV7-6|NA|13
CASSPGPHTEAFF
TGTGCCAGCAGCCCGGGGCCACACACTGAAGCTTTCTTT
>NA|TRBJ2-1|TRBV12-3/TRBV12-4|TRBD2|13
CASKAGGPGEQFF
TGTGCCAGCAAAGCGGGGGGGCCCGGTGAGCAGTTCTTC
>many|TRBJ2-7|TRBV5-1|NA|13
CASRRDGSYEQYF
TGCGCCAGCAGGAGAGACGGTTCCTACGAGCAGTACTTC
>many|TRBJ2-7|TRBV12-3/TRBV12-4|NA|15
CASSLDGRGSYEQYF
TGTGCCAGCAGTTTAGACGGGAGAGGATCCTACGAGCAGTACTTC
>NA|TRBJ2-7|TRBV6-2/TRBV6-3|TRBD2|15
CASSSGTSGAYEQYF
TGTGCCAGCAGTTCGGGGACTAGCGGGGCCTACGAGCAGTACTTC
>NA|TRBJ1-5|TRBV20-1|NA|20
CSARVRPGPLTARSNQPQHF
TGCAGTGCTAGAGTGCGGCCGGGGCCCCTGACCGCGCGTAGCAATCAGCCCCAGCATTTT
>many|TRBJ1-2|TRBV27|NA|15
CASSPLGGANYGYTF
TGTGCCAGCAGCCCCCTGGGGGGAGCTAACTATGGCTACACCTTC
>many|TRBJ2-7|TRBV29-1|NA|13
CSVEREGSYEQYF
TGCAGCGTTGAAAGGGAAGGCTCCTACGAGCAGTACTTC
>few|TRBJ2-1|TRBV30|NA|15
CAWSVDLRGGNEQFF
TGTGCCTGGAGTGTAGACCTCAGGGGAGGCAATGAGCAGTTCTTC
>many|TRBJ2-1|TRBV5-1|TRBD2|13
CASRLAGNNEQFF
TGCGCCAGCAGATTAGCGGGGAACAATGAGCAGTTCTTC
>many|TRBJ2-3|TRBV20-1|NA|13
CSATSWGADTQYF
TGCAGTGCCACTAGCTGGGGCGCAGATACGCAGTATTTT
>many|TRBJ2-2|TRBV20-1|NA|14
CSARSQGNTGELFF
TGCAGTGCTAGGTCACAGGGGAACACCGGGGAGCTGTTTTTT
>many|TRBJ1-1|TRBV25-1|NA|17
CASSEVSKVSRITEAFF
TGTGCCAGCAGTGAAGTATCGAAGGTTTCTCGGATTACTGAAGCTTTCTTT
>few|TRBJ2-2|TRBV6-1|NA|18
CASSQGPFLGAYTGELFF
TGTGCCAGCAGCCAGGGGCCGTTTTTGGGCGCTTACACCGGGGAGCTGTTTTTT
>many|TRBJ1-3|TRBV5-5|NA|15
CASSLDGSAGNTIYF
TGTGCCAGCAGCTTGGATGGATCCGCTGGAAACACCATATATTTT
>many|TRBJ1-1|TRBV29-1|NA|11
CSVPKGTEAFF
TGCAGCGTTCCAAAAGGGACTGAAGCTTTCTTT
>many|TRBJ1-5|TRBV2|NA|15
CASSLTGRLAQPQHF
TGTGCCAGCAGCCTCACAGGTAGGCTTGCTCAGCCCCAGCATTTT
>many|TRBJ2-1|TRBV7-9|TRBD1|15
CASSYRGSSYNEQFF
TGTGCCAGCAGCTACAGGGGTAGCTCCTACAATGAGCAGTTCTTC
>many|TRBJ1-2|TRBV29-1|TRBD1|16
CSVEYDRELVSNGYTF
TGCAGCGTTGAATACGACAGGGAGCTGGTTAGCAATGGCTACACCTTC
>many|TRBJ2-1|TRBV15|NA|16
CATSGYGTGGYNEQFF
TGTGCCACCAGCGGCTACGGGACTGGAGGGTACAATGAGCAGTTCTTC
>many|TRBJ2-2|TRBV12-3/TRBV12-4|NA|14
CASSFGQDTGELFF
TGTGCCAGCAGTTTCGGGCAGGACACCGGGGAGCTGTTTTTT
>many|TRBJ2-3|TRBV5-1|TRBD2|16
CASSPSGGAKTDTQYF
TGCGCCAGCAGCCCCAGCGGGGGGGCGAAAACAGATACGCAGTATTTT
>few|TRBJ1-2|TRBV20-1|TRBD1|15
CRGKTWDSLNYGYTF
TGCAGGGGTAAAACTTGGGACAGTCTTAACTATGGCTACACCTTC
>medium-sized|TRBJ2-2|TRBV4-1|TRBD2|20
CASSQDWLASGRAGVGELFF
TGCGCCAGCAGCCAAGATTGGTTGGCCAGCGGGAGGGCCGGGGTCGGGGAGCTGTTTTTT
>few|TRBJ2-1|TRBV7-8|NA|13
CASSLPSYNEQFF
TGTGCCAGCAGTCTTCCCTCCTACAATGAGCAGTTCTTC
>many|TRBJ2-1|TRBV27|NA|14
CASSSRQARDEQFF
TGTGCCAGCAGTTCCCGACAAGCTAGGGATGAGCAGTTCTTC
>few|TRBJ2-7|TRBV12-3/TRBV12-4|NA|13
CASSYQPRHEQYF
TGTGCCAGCAGTTATCAACCCCGGCACGAGCAGTACTTC
>many|TRBJ1-1|TRBV27|NA|13
CASRGPSNTEAFF
TGTGCCAGCAGGGGTCCCAGCAACACTGAAGCTTTCTTT
>many|TRBJ2-5|TRBV25-1|NA|13
CASNSRAAETQYF
TGTGCCAGCAACTCGAGGGCGGCAGAGACCCAGTACTTC
>many|TRBJ2-1|TRBV2|TRBD2|13
CASDIAGGYEQFF
TGTGCCAGCGACATAGCGGGAGGGTATGAGCAGTTCTTC
>NA|TRBJ2-1|TRBV5-1|TRBD2|15
CASSSPGLAGNEQFF
TGCGCCAGCAGCTCTCCGGGACTAGCGGGCAATGAGCAGTTCTTC